This TCR beta chain came from a study of blood T cell repertoires in COVID-19. Overall study: The United States, Italy and Spain provided the acute and convalescent COVID-19 samples. Sample material is recorded as cDNA or gDNA derived from T cells, B-cell-depleted T cells, or PBMCs.

The germline V gene encodes CDR1 LNHDA and CDR2 SQIVND (reference sequence). The J segment lost 5 bases and the V segment lost 9 bases, leaving 11 bases of the junction unmatched. This CDR3 region has 16 residues. Original processing notes: By means of reference gene primer amplification, nucleated cell counts were estimated. Profiling relied on immunoSEQ multiplex PCR, and the TCRdb table lists in-frame clones only, not all of them. V, J and clone size derive from that table, while D and trimming were established from the DNA sequence. The sample carries approximately 76,000 clones, about four fifths recorded once.

The clonotype originates from a man aged 50 to 60 with acute or convalescent COVID-19. The chain employs TRBV19 and TRBJ2-5, with 14 bases that match TRBD2. The sequenced sample was peripheral blood. In DNA form, the CDR3 reads TGTGCCAGCGCACCGACTAGCGGGAGGGTTATCGAGACCCAGTACTTC. Its protein product is CASAPTSGRVIETQYF.